This T cell receptor (beta chain) appears in the sequencing data of a study of CD8+CD57+ T cells in acquired aplastic anemia (dated by TCRdb to 2016 to 2018). Background on the whole study: On average, sorted CD4+ and CD8+ cells yielded 3.2 ug of extracted DNA, with a range of about 0.17 to 27.4 ug. A CD8+CD57+ expansion meant a frequency higher than the mean frequency seen in healthy subjects. Study-wide conclusions, independent of this receptor: CD8+ Simpson's diversity did not differ significantly between patients and healthy controls (P=0.060). Roughly 30 CD8+ CDR3 sequences were shared between patients and controls but appeared highly expressed in patients and within their immunodominant clones.

The patients picked for sequencing were ones in whom flow cytometry had shown an expansion of CD8+CD57+ cells. Every patient had a diagnosis of severe acquired aplastic anemia based on International Study of Aplastic Anemia and Agranulocytosis and Camitta criteria. No patient had received any therapy when blood was sampled. TCR repertoires of sorted CD4+ and CD8+ blood T cells from severe aplastic anemia patients and healthy subjects were deep-sequenced in the study. Patients were enrolled under clinicaltrials.gov protocols 00001620, 01623167, 00001397, 00071045, 00081523 and 00961064 in the USA. Ficoll-Paque density gradient centrifugation was used to isolate peripheral blood mononuclear cells. Before DNA was extracted, CD4+ and CD8+ T cells were sorted using either FACS or magnetic beads. CDR1 and CDR2 are drawn from the germline V gene (reference sequence): WNHNN, SYGVQD. Counted from cysteine to phenylalanine, this CDR3 has 13 amino acids. The sequence is cut down to CDR3 DNA, 39 bases in frame from base 1. The junction carries 10 bases between V and J, which are trimmed by 3 bases and 5 bases respectively.

This clonotype was detected many times. The target of this receptor is not known. Base qualities are missing; no much larger clone stands one base away. TCR beta VDJ combination and CDR3 sequence profiling used genomic DNA as the template. An Illumina HiSeq 2000 was the platform used for TCR repertoire sequencing. From the authors' description of their analysis: Repertoires were assessed using TRBV/TRBJ rearrangement plots, CDR3 size and DJ length profiles, and Simpson's diversity index. Whichever DNA sequence was most abundant in the deep sequencing data was defined as the immunodominant clone. CDR3 amino acid sequences were screened for sharing across subjects and compared with published repertoires and the VDJdb database. The raw public data were reprocessed by TCRdb itself: fastp quality trimming at Q25, MiXCR clonotype calling, in-frame beta chains only. For every CDR3 protein sequence, its rows merge into one entry that carries the most common genes and DNA. TCRdb's processing, not the authors' own work, is the source of the V and J calls. The sample records some 200,000 distinct CDR3 sequences, over 40% of which are singletons. The ten largest account for roughly 1.8% of the sample.

The chain is made from TRBV10-1 and TRBJ2-5, and the D gene may be TRBD2, 5 bases matching. Sequencing was carried out using sorted CD4+, CD8+, or CD8+CD57+ T cells (not recorded which) from PBMCs. This sequence was found in a human donor with aplastic anemia. The CDR3 corresponds to CASSDTGIETQYF. In nucleotides, the sequence is TGCGCCAGCAGTGATACGGGAATCGAGACCCAGTACTTC.